Listed below are T cell receptor beta chains from one sample, sequenced in a study of blood T cell repertoires in COVID-19. Sequenced by immunoSEQ multiplex PCR; TCRdb stores in-frame clones only, minus some. The sample contains about 300,000 clones, roughly 87% of which appear only once. The material sequenced was peripheral blood. All receptors derive from a man in his late teens or twenties with active or convalescent COVID-19. Each CDR3 is given with its conserved first and last residue. D genes are given only for firm matches. Clone size, where shown, is once, few, many, or a class for clones that have expanded.

size: NA
D: NA
J: TRBJ2-3
V: TRBV7-9
CDR3: CASSPIGGPTDTQYF
DNA: TGTGCCAGCAGCCCCATCGGGGGACCCACAGATACGCAGTATTTT

size: NA
D: NA
J: TRBJ2-5
V: TRBV5-1
CDR3: CASSPYSGGNQETQYF
DNA: TGCGCCAGCAGCCCCTATTCTGGGGGCAACCAAGAGACCCAGTACTTC

size: NA
D: NA
J: TRBJ2-7
V: TRBV6-5
CDR3: CASSYSYSHEQYF
DNA: TGTGCCAGCAGTTACTCGTACTCTCACGAGCAGTACTTC

size: NA
D: NA
J: TRBJ2-7
V: TRBV7-9
CDR3: CASSSGSEQYF
DNA: TGTGCCAGCAGCTCAGGGTCCGAGCAGTACTTC

size: NA
D: NA
J: TRBJ1-1
V: TRBV29-1
CDR3: CSVVRNTEAFF
DNA: TGCAGCGTTGTCCGGAACACTGAAGCTTTCTTT

size: NA
D: NA
J: TRBJ2-6
V: TRBV11-3
CDR3: CASSEGAGANVLTF
DNA: TGTGCCAGCAGCGAGGGGGCTGGGGCCAACGTCCTGACTTTC

size: NA
D: NA
J: TRBJ1-2
V: TRBV2
CDR3: CASTGVTSTF
DNA: TGTGCCAGCACCGGGGTAACTAGCACCTTC

size: NA
D: TRBD1
J: TRBJ1-4
V: TRBV11-2
CDR3: CASSLQTGTVNEKLFF
DNA: TGTGCCAGCAGCTTACAAACGGGGACAGTTAATGAAAAACTGTTTTTT

size: NA
D: TRBD2
J: TRBJ2-1
V: TRBV5-6
CDR3: CASSLGTSGRNEQFF
DNA: TGTGCCAGCAGCTTGGGGACTAGCGGGAGAAATGAGCAGTTCTTC

size: NA
D: NA
J: TRBJ1-4
V: TRBV29-1
CDR3: CSVEDPGQTEKLFF
DNA: TGCAGCGTTGAAGATCCGGGACAAACTGAAAAACTGTTTTTT

size: NA
D: NA
J: TRBJ1-3
V: TRBV28
CDR3: CASTGGGSGNTIYF
DNA: TGTGCCAGCACGGGTGGAGGCTCTGGAAACACCATATATTTT

size: NA
D: NA
J: TRBJ2-6
V: TRBV27
CDR3: CASSFQRPFSGANVLTF
DNA: TGTGCCAGCAGTTTCCAGCGCCCTTTCTCTGGGGCCAACGTCCTGACTTTC

size: NA
D: NA
J: TRBJ1-1
V: TRBV5-1
CDR3: CASSLDSHSEAFF
DNA: TGCGCCAGCAGCTTAGACAGCCACTCTGAAGCTTTCTTT

size: NA
D: NA
J: TRBJ1-2
V: TRBV4-1
CDR3: CASSQPQGSGYTF
DNA: TGCGCCAGCAGCCAACCCCAGGGGAGCGGCTACACCTTC

size: NA
D: NA
J: TRBJ1-2
V: TRBV5-5
CDR3: CASRQSLRGLDGYTF
DNA: TGTGCCAGCAGACAAAGCCTCAGGGGTCTCGACGGCTACACCTTC

size: NA
D: TRBD2
J: TRBJ2-5
V: TRBV6-6
CDR3: CASTLAGIQETQYF
DNA: TGTGCCAGCACCCTAGCGGGGATACAAGAGACCCAGTACTTC

size: NA
D: NA
J: TRBJ2-1
V: TRBV7-8
CDR3: CASSWWGEKVNEQFF
DNA: TGTGCCAGCAGCTGGTGGGGGGAGAAGGTCAATGAGCAGTTCTTC

size: NA
D: NA
J: TRBJ2-1
V: TRBV5-1
CDR3: CASSWGEPYNEQFF
DNA: TGCGCCAGCAGCTGGGGCGAGCCTTACAATGAGCAGTTCTTC

size: few
D: TRBD1
J: TRBJ2-4
V: TRBV10-3
CDR3: CAIRGQGVDIQYF
DNA: TGTGCCATCAGAGGACAGGGGGTAGACATTCAGTACTTC

size: NA
D: NA
J: TRBJ1-1
V: TRBV7-3
CDR3: CASSLRANTEAFF
DNA: TGTGCCAGCAGCTTAAGAGCGAACACTGAAGCTTTCTTT

size: once
D: NA
J: TRBJ2-7
V: TRBV12-3/TRBV12-4
CDR3: CASSPERYEQYF
DNA: TGTGCCAGCAGCCCCGAACGGTACGAGCAGTACTTC

size: NA
D: NA
J: TRBJ1-1
V: TRBV4-3
CDR3: CASSQAGRGLMNTEAFF
DNA: TGCGCCAGCAGCCAAGCCGGGCGGGGGTTAATGAACACTGAAGCTTTCTTT

size: NA
D: NA
J: TRBJ2-4
V: TRBV3-1/TRBV3-2
CDR3: CASSQEPGTGKNIQYF
DNA: TGTGCCAGCAGCCAAGAACCGGGAACGGGCAAAAACATTCAGTACTTC

size: NA
D: NA
J: TRBJ2-3
V: TRBV5-1
CDR3: CASSLGAGLTDTQYF
DNA: TGCGCCAGCAGCTTGGGGGCAGGGCTCACAGATACGCAGTATTTT

size: NA
D: NA
J: TRBJ2-5
V: TRBV24-1
CDR3: CATSDRQVETQYF
DNA: TGTGCCACCAGTGATCGACAGGTGGAGACCCAGTACTTC

size: once
D: NA
J: TRBJ2-7
V: TRBV2
CDR3: CASSELEEQYF
DNA: TGTGCCAGCAGTGAACTGGAGGAGCAGTACTTC

size: NA
D: NA
J: TRBJ2-7
V: TRBV5-1
CDR3: CASSLDLADWNEQYF
DNA: TGCGCCAGCAGCTTGGATTTGGCAGACTGGAACGAGCAGTACTTC

size: NA
D: NA
J: TRBJ2-2
V: TRBV7-3
CDR3: CASSLTWNTGELFF
DNA: TGTGCCAGCAGCTTAACCTGGAACACCGGGGAGCTGTTTTTT

size: NA
D: NA
J: TRBJ1-1
V: TRBV19
CDR3: CASSSGGTEAFF
DNA: TGTGCCAGTAGTTCGGGGGGGACTGAAGCTTTCTTT

size: NA
D: TRBD1
J: TRBJ2-1
V: TRBV15
CDR3: CATSRPDREDEQFF
DNA: TGTGCCACCAGCAGACCGGACAGGGAGGATGAGCAGTTCTTC

size: NA
D: NA
J: TRBJ1-1
V: TRBV5-4
CDR3: CASSLEMGRWTEAFF
DNA: TGTGCCAGCAGCTTGGAAATGGGGCGTTGGACTGAAGCTTTCTTT

size: NA
D: TRBD1
J: TRBJ2-7
V: TRBV27
CDR3: CASSPRGQVLYEQYF
DNA: TGTGCCAGCAGTCCCCGCGGACAGGTTCTCTACGAGCAGTACTTC

size: NA
D: TRBD2
J: TRBJ2-3
V: TRBV27
CDR3: CASSSGTSRYTDTQYF
DNA: TGTGCCAGCAGCTCCGGGACTAGCCGTTACACAGATACGCAGTATTTT

size: NA
D: TRBD2
J: TRBJ2-3
V: TRBV27
CDR3: CASSPRGLAGTDTQYF
DNA: TGTGCCAGCAGTCCCAGGGGACTAGCTGGAACAGATACGCAGTATTTT

size: few
D: TRBD1
J: TRBJ1-2
V: TRBV19
CDR3: CASSIDGQGASGYTF
DNA: TGTGCCAGTAGTATAGACGGACAGGGGGCGAGCGGCTACACCTTC

size: NA
D: NA
J: TRBJ2-3
V: TRBV4-1
CDR3: CASSQGRRSTDTQYF
DNA: TGCGCCAGCAGCCAAGGGCGGAGAAGCACAGATACGCAGTATTTT

size: NA
D: NA
J: TRBJ1-2
V: TRBV4-1
CDR3: CASSQEESNYGYTF
DNA: TGCGCCAGCAGCCAGGAGGAATCTAACTATGGCTACACCTTC

size: NA
D: NA
J: TRBJ2-5
V: TRBV6-2/TRBV6-3
CDR3: CASSPRVQGQETQYF
DNA: TGTGCCAGCAGTCCCAGGGTTCAAGGACAAGAGACCCAGTACTTC

size: NA
D: TRBD1
J: TRBJ2-2
V: TRBV2
CDR3: CASSVGQVYTFYIFTGELFF
DNA: TGTGCCAGCAGTGTCGGACAGGTGTACACCTTTTATATTTTTACCGGGGAGCTGTTTTTT

size: NA
D: TRBD2
J: TRBJ2-3
V: TRBV7-2
CDR3: CASSSRGGRYVADTQYF
DNA: TGTGCCAGCAGTTCCCGGGGGGGCCGCTATGTTGCAGATACGCAGTATTTT

size: NA
D: TRBD1
J: TRBJ1-2
V: TRBV6-5
CDR3: CASSWTGVMSYGYTF
DNA: TGTGCCAGCAGTTGGACAGGGGTAATGAGCTATGGCTACACCTTC

size: once
D: TRBD1
J: TRBJ1-2
V: TRBV7-3
CDR3: CASSTRTGGGYTF
DNA: TGTGCCAGCAGCACCAGAACAGGGGGCGGCTACACCTTC

size: NA
D: NA
J: TRBJ2-1
V: TRBV2
CDR3: CASSAAYYNEQFF
DNA: TGTGCCAGCAGTGCCGCGTACTACAATGAGCAGTTCTTC

size: NA
D: TRBD1
J: TRBJ2-1
V: TRBV14
CDR3: CASSQGDRERNEQFF
DNA: TGTGCCAGCAGCCAAGGGGACAGGGAGAGGAATGAGCAGTTCTTC

size: NA
D: TRBD2
J: TRBJ2-2
V: TRBV7-8
CDR3: CASSLAERGGNGELFF
DNA: TGTGCCAGCAGCTTAGCTGAGCGGGGGGGTAACGGGGAGCTGTTTTTT

size: NA
D: TRBD1
J: TRBJ1-4
V: TRBV5-1
CDR3: CASSWGQLYDRDRAPRPANEKLFF
DNA: TGCGCCAGCAGCTGGGGACAATTATACGATAGGGACAGGGCTCCCAGACCGGCTAATGAAAAACTGTTTTTT

size: NA
D: NA
J: TRBJ1-6
V: TRBV12-3/TRBV12-4
CDR3: CASSLLVNSPLHF
DNA: TGTGCCAGCAGTTTGCTAGTTAATTCACCCCTCCACTTT

size: NA
D: TRBD1
J: TRBJ1-3
V: TRBV6-5
CDR3: CASNSGQLAGNTIYF
DNA: TGTGCCAGCAATTCGGGACAGTTAGCGGGAAACACCATATATTTT

size: NA
D: NA
J: TRBJ1-6
V: TRBV6-2/TRBV6-3
CDR3: CASSYSGAAHHF
DNA: TGTGCCAGCAGTTACTCGGGGGCCGCCCACCACTTT

size: once
D: TRBD1
J: TRBJ1-5
V: TRBV19
CDR3: CASRTGFSQPQHF
DNA: TGTGCCAGTAGGACAGGGTTTAGTCAGCCCCAGCATTTT

size: NA
D: NA
J: TRBJ1-5
V: TRBV19
CDR3: CASDTTWTGNQPQHF
DNA: TGTGCCAGCGACACAACTTGGACAGGCAATCAGCCCCAGCATTTT

size: NA
D: NA
J: TRBJ1-1
V: TRBV7-9
CDR3: CASSLEWRMNTEAFF
DNA: TGTGCCAGCAGCTTAGAGTGGCGGATGAACACTGAAGCTTTCTTT